Listed below are T cell receptor beta chains from one sample, sequenced in a study of T cell responses to AZD1222 COVID-19 vaccine. Data came from immunoSEQ multiplex PCR; TCRdb stores just in-frame clones and leaves some out. Among some 110,000 clones, 75% to 90% were seen once, and the ten largest hold 3.9%. The input for sequencing was peripheral blood, taken on day 0 of MenACWY control vaccination. These receptors came from an adult in good health. The CDR3 runs from the conserved cysteine through the conserved F or W. Each record gives: D gene, J gene, clone size, V gene, CDR3 protein, CDR3 DNA. D genes are given only for firm matches. Not all rows give a size; the values are once, few, many and, for expanded clones, a class.

>TRBD1|TRBJ2-7|NA|TRBV27
CASSPGQVVYEQYF
TGTGCCAGCAGTCCAGGACAGGTCGTCTACGAGCAGTACTTC
>TRBD2|TRBJ2-5|NA|TRBV7-8
CASSLVRAGALYQETQYF
TGTGCCAGCAGCTTAGTGCGAGCGGGGGCCCTGTACCAAGAGACCCAGTACTTC
>NA|TRBJ2-3|NA|TRBV4-3
CASSQDRGQDTQYF
TGCGCCAGCAGCCAAGACCGCGGGCAAGATACGCAGTATTTT
>NA|TRBJ2-2|NA|TRBV5-6
CASSLTGLNTGELFF
TGTGCCAGCAGCTTGACAGGGCTGAACACCGGGGAGCTGTTTTTT
>NA|TRBJ2-1|NA|TRBV5-1
CASSPTAGFENEQFF
TGCGCCAGCAGCCCGACAGCGGGTTTTGAAAATGAGCAGTTCTTC
>TRBD1|TRBJ1-6|NA|TRBV7-2
CASSSPGGDSPLHF
TGTGCCAGCAGCTCCCCAGGGGGCGATTCACCCCTCCACTTT
>TRBD1|TRBJ1-1|NA|TRBV4-3
CASSPGTAHEAFF
TGCGCCAGCAGCCCTGGGACAGCTCATGAAGCTTTCTTT
>NA|TRBJ1-1|NA|TRBV7-9
CASSLDPTRNLNTEAFF
TGTGCCAGCAGCTTAGACCCTACTAGAAACTTGAACACTGAAGCTTTCTTT
>TRBD1|TRBJ1-1|NA|TRBV9
CASSATGDDTEAFF
TGTGCCAGCAGCGCTACAGGGGATGACACTGAAGCTTTCTTT
>NA|TRBJ1-2|NA|TRBV5-4
CASSVTQVPGYTF
TGTGCCAGCAGCGTGACCCAGGTCCCCGGCTACACCTTC
>TRBD1|TRBJ2-7|once|TRBV18
CASSPIRGQAYEQYF
TGTGCCAGCTCACCCATAAGGGGGCAGGCCTACGAGCAGTACTTC
>NA|TRBJ2-7|NA|TRBV11-2
CASSLRQTTYEQYF
TGTGCCAGCAGCTTACGACAGACAACGTACGAGCAGTACTTC
>NA|TRBJ2-6|few|TRBV5-4
CASSLGVSGSGGANVLTF
TGTGCCAGCAGCTTGGGGGTGTCGGGCTCCGGTGGGGCCAACGTCCTGACTTTC
>NA|TRBJ2-5|NA|TRBV9
CASSVEGRGWETQYF
TGTGCCAGCAGCGTAGAAGGCAGGGGATGGGAGACCCAGTACTTC
>NA|TRBJ1-1|NA|TRBV28
CASSPHRDGKTEAFF
TGTGCCAGCAGTCCACACAGGGACGGGAAAACTGAAGCTTTCTTT
>NA|TRBJ1-2|NA|TRBV27
CASSPPGGRMSGYTF
TGTGCCAGCAGTCCCCCCGGAGGCAGGATGAGTGGCTACACCTTC
>NA|TRBJ1-3|NA|TRBV3-1/TRBV3-2
CASSQGNGNTIYF
TGTGCCAGCAGCCAGGGGAACGGAAACACCATATATTTT
>NA|TRBJ2-7|few|TRBV21-1
CAEGRIYEQYF
TGTGCCGAAGGACGTATCTACGAGCAGTACTTC